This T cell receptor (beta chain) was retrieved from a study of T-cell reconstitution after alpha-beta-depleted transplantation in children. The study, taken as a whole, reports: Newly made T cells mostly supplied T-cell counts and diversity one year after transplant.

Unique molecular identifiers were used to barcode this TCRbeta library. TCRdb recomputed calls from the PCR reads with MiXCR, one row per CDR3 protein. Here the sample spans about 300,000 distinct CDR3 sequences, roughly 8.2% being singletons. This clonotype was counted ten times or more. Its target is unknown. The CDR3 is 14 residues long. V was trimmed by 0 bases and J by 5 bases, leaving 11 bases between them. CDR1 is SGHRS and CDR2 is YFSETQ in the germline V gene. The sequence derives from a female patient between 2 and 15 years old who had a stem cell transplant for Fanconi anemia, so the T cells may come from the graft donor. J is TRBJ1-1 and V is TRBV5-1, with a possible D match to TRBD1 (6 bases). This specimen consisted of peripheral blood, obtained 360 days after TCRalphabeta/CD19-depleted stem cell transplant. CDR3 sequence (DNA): TGCGCCAGCAGCTTGGAAAGGGGGTTGACTGAAGCTTTCTTT. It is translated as CASSLERGLTEAFF.